This T cell receptor beta chain stems from a study of T-cell memory formation after mild COVID-19. Background on the study: TCR clusters mostly belonged to single donors.

The CDR3 contains 15 residues. The germline V gene has CDR1 LNHNV and CDR2 YYDKDF (reference sequence). MiXCR, applied by TCRdb to the 5' RACE reads, yields one record per CDR3 protein. The data hold roughly 340,000 distinct CDR3 sequences, with more than 20% observed a single time. About this clonotype itself: One end of the junction varies from germline; a read error may be responsible.

This clonotype was sampled from a man between 18 and 35 years old who had mild COVID-19 (a few samples of this study predate the infection). Cell type and time point are not known. The chain is built from TRBV15 and TRBJ1-3; D is unclear. The sequenced material came from PBMCs or a T cell subset sorted from them (not recorded which). The CDR3 reads CDTSPPPSTGNTIYF. The CDR3 coding sequence is TGTGACACCAGCCCTCCCCCCTCCACTGGAAACACCATATATTTT.